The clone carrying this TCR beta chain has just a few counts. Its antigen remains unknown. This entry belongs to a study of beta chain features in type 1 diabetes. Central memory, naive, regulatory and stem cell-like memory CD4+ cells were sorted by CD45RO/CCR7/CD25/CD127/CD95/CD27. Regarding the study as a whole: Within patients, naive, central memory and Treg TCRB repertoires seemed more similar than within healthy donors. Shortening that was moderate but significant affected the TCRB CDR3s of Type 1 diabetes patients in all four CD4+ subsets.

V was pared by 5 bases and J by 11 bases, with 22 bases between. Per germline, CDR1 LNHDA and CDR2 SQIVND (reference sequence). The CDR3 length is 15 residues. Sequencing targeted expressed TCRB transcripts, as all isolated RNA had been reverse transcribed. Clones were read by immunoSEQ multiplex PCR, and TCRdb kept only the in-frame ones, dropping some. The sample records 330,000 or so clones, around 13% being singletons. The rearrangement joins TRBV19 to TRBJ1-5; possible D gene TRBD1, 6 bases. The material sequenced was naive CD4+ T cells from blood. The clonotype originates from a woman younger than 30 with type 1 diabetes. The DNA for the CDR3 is TGTGCCAGTAGTGAATACCAGGGACAAAAAAGGACCCAGCATTTT. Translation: CASSEYQGQKRTQHF.